Each of the 10 T cell receptor beta chains below was sequenced from the same sample in a study of OX40 agonist ivuxolimab in advanced cancers. The method was immunoSEQ multiplex PCR; TCRdb's version includes in-frame clones alone and lacks a portion of them. The table has about 46,000 clones, approximately 80% seen once. The source material was CD4+ or CD8+ T cells sorted from blood, sampled in a trial of the OX40 agonist ivuxolimab. The origin of the receptors is an adult with an advanced solid tumor such as melanoma, head and neck, liver or kidney cancer.

The V call is TRBV4-3, the J call TRBJ2-7; 10 bases line up with TRBD1. Germline assignment: CDR1 LGHNA and CDR2 YSLEER. The V gene end was trimmed by 3 bases and the J gene end by 3 bases; junction bases not matched to a gene: 5. The CDR3 is 15 residues long. The DNA for the CDR3 is TGCGCCAGCAGCCATGCCGGGACAGGGGACTACGAGCAGTACTTC. Translation gives CASSHAGTGDYEQYF.

The chain couples TRBV7-2 to TRBJ2-1; 8 bases are shared with TRBD1. The CDR3 runs to 15 residues. The germline V gene encodes CDR1 SGHTA and CDR2 FQGNSA. With V trimmed by 7 bases and J by 9 bases, 14 bases remained unmatched. CDR3 loop: CASTQGATRYGEQFF. The CDR3 bases are TGTGCCAGCACCCAGGGGGCTACCCGTTACGGTGAGCAGTTCTTC.

The chain recombines TRBV7-9 with TRBJ1-4; D gene uncertain. Germline V lookup: CDR1 SEHNR, CDR2 FQNEAQ (reference sequence). The length of the CDR3 is 13 residues. The V end was cut by 5 bases, the J end by 7 bases, with 11 bases between. The CDR3 nucleotides are TGTGCCAGCAGCGCGGGCCTTGGTGAAAAACTGTTTTTT. Encoded protein: CASSAGLGEKLFF. Drawing the rest from reference TRBV7-9 and TRBJ1-4, the complete variable domain is DTGVSQNPRHKITKRGQNVTFRCDPISEHNRLYWYRQTLGQGPEFLTYFQNEAQLEKSRLLSDRFSAERPKGSFSTLEIQRTEQGDSAMYLCASSAGLGEKLFFGSGTQLSVL.

This chain links TRBV2 with TRBJ2-3, with TRBD1 matching 8 bases. Looked up from germline, CDR1 is SNHLY and CDR2 is FYNNEI. With V trimmed by 7 bases and J by 2 bases, 5 bases remained unmatched. This CDR3 has 14 residues. As DNA, the CDR3 is TGTGCCAGCAAGAACAGGGGGACCACAGATACGCAGTATTTT. This translates into CASKNRGTTDTQYF.

This chain links TRBV30 with TRBJ1-4; TRBD1 is a possible D gene (5 bases). CDR3 length equals 15 residues. With 0 bases removed from V and 6 bases from J, the gap between germline ends came to 14 bases. Germline CDR1 GTSNPN, CDR2 SVGIG (reference sequence). In nucleotides, the CDR3 is TGTGCCTGGAGTGTCGGGTCAGGGCTTTATGAAAAACTGTTTTTT. As protein: CAWSVGSGLYEKLFF.

The chain couples TRBV10-3 to TRBJ2-5, with 14 bases fitting TRBD2. This CDR3 has 17 residues. V shed 5 bases, J shed 5 bases, and the junction held 10 bases outside the gene matches. The germline CDR1 and CDR2 sequences are ENHRY and SYGVKD. For the CDR3, the DNA is TGTGCCATCAGTTCGGAGGGGACTAGCGGGAGTAGGGAGACCCAGTACTTC. This codes for CAISSEGTSGSRETQYF.

The chain couples TRBV4-1 to TRBJ1-2; the D gene is possibly TRBD1 (5 bases). V was shortened by 0 bases and J by 8 bases, with 13 bases between the two germline ends. The CDR3 covers 14 residues. Germline V lookup: CDR1 MGHRA, CDR2 YSYEKL. The CDR3 DNA is TGCGCCAGCAGCCAAGACCGACTGGGGGGAGGCTACACCTTC. Translation gives CASSQDRLGGGYTF.

CDR3 in DNA: TGTGCCAGTAGACGGAACCTTATCTCCTACAATGAGCAGTTCTTC. It translates to CASRRNLISYNEQFF. V gene TRBV19 combines with J gene TRBJ2-1; D is unclear. This CDR3 comprises 15 residues. Deletions cut 6 bases from V and 0 bases from J, with 12 bases between. The V gene's germline CDR1 is LNHDA and CDR2 SQIVND (reference sequence). Complete variable domain (other parts from reference TRBV19 and TRBJ2-1): DGGITQSPKYLFRKEGQNVTLSCEQNLNHDAMYWYRQDPGQGLRLIYYSQIVNDFQKGDIAEGYSVSREKKESFPLTVTSAQKNPTAFYLCASRRNLISYNEQFFGPGTRLTVL.

This clone was seen a few times. The chain has TRBV6-5 and TRBJ2-1; 10 nucleotides match TRBD2. The trim removed 6 bases at V and 7 bases at J, leaving 9 bases unmatched. Looked up from germline, CDR1 is MNHEY and CDR2 is SVGAGI. The CDR3 has 15 residues. CDR3 nucleotides: TGTGCCAGCAGCCGCTCGGCTAGCGGGGGAAATGAGCAGTTCTTC. This sequence encodes CASSRSASGGNEQFF.

About this clone itself: This CDR3 is also generated by other DNA sequences in the sample. The chain combines TRBV4-3 with TRBJ2-1; 12 nucleotides match TRBD2. The CDR3 has 17 residues. Trimming cost V 3 bases and J 5 bases; bases outside gene matches: 8. Germline V gene sequence: CDR1 LGHNA, CDR2 YSLEER. The CDR3 loop is CASSQGLAGGADNEQFF. CDR3 nucleotides: TGCGCCAGCAGCCAGGGTCTAGCGGGGGGGGCGGACAATGAGCAGTTCTTC.